Below, 27 T cell receptor beta chains from the same sample are listed, as sequenced in a study of cytomegalovirus exposure and HLA in healthy donors. PCR employed 60 Vbeta and 13 Jbeta primers. The assay was immunoSEQ multiplex PCR, and TCRdb's table has in-frame clones only and misses some. Among about 110,000 clones listed, over 60% were seen once. The sequenced sample was PBMCs. Receptor source: a woman aged 60-75 years in good health and CMV-seropositive.

The chain uses TRBV18 and TRBJ1-3, with 8 bases identical to TRBD1. Germline loops: CDR1 KGHSH, CDR2 LQKENI. The CDR3 extends over 17 amino acids. J was trimmed by 0 bases and V by 1 base; bases with no gene match: 5. Here the CDR3 DNA reads TGTGCCAGCTCACCACAGGACAGGGTCCCCTCTGGAAACACCATATATTTT. Protein sequence: CASSPQDRVPSGNTIYF.

The V and J genes are TRBV12-5 and TRBJ2-7, with 8 positions matching TRBD2. V was clipped by 2 bases and J by 4 bases; unmatched bases: 16. The CDR3 covers 18 residues. The V gene's germline CDR1 is LGHNT and CDR2 FRNRAP. Here the CDR3 reads CASGLFPYPAGVGYEQYF. CDR3 DNA: TGTGCTAGTGGTTTGTTCCCCTACCCAGCGGGAGTCGGATACGAGCAGTACTTC.

This clone has a handful of counts. The chain has TRBV10-3 and TRBJ2-1; 11 bases match TRBD2. With V trimmed by 6 bases and J by 3 bases, 7 bases remained unmatched. Looked up from germline, CDR1 is ENHRY and CDR2 is SYGVKD. This CDR3 region has 16 residues. The CDR3 region has the DNA TGTGCCATCAGGGGGACTAGCGGAACCCTCTACAATGAGCAGTTCTTC. Translating gives CAIRGTSGTLYNEQFF.

The CDR3 DNA is TGTGCCACCAGCAGAGCCCCTTTACAGGGGGCTCGAGAAAAACTGTTTTTT. Amino acid sequence: CATSRAPLQGAREKLFF. The chain has TRBV15 and TRBJ1-4; 9 positions match TRBD1. The germline gives CDR1 LNHNV, CDR2 YYDKDF (reference sequence). The CDR3 contains 17 residues. V gave up 1 base and J gave up 8 bases; unmatched junction bases: 11.

V and J are TRBV4-1 and TRBJ1-3; TRBD1 matches at 9 bases. The germline gives CDR1 MGHRA, CDR2 YSYEKL. The CDR3 runs to 15 residues. With V trimmed by 1 base and J by 5 bases, 3 bases remained unmatched. This CDR3 reads CASSQGTGERNTIYF. Here the CDR3 DNA reads TGCGCCAGCAGCCAAGGGACAGGGGAGAGAAACACCATATATTTT.

The chain recombines TRBV7-9 with TRBJ2-3; 12 bases are a match to TRBD2. V lost 5 bases and J lost 5; bases outside the gene matches: 14. The CDR3 has 18 residues. Per germline, CDR1 SEHNR and CDR2 FQNEAQ (reference sequence). CDR3 nucleotides: TGTGCCAGCAGCACCCCCGTGGCTAGCGGGAGGGCGAAAGATACGCAGTATTTT. Protein: CASSTPVASGRAKDTQYF.

The chain employs TRBV28 and TRBJ2-4; 8 nucleotides line up with TRBD1. Germline CDR1 and CDR2: MDHEN and SYDVKM. This CDR3 contains 14 residues. J gave up 7 bases and V 6 bases, and 8 bases lay outside the gene matches. The CDR3 region is CASRHRDRNNIQYF. Here the CDR3 DNA reads TGTGCCAGCAGACACCGGGACAGGAACAACATTCAGTACTTC.

Regarding this clone: One end of the junction does not line up with germline, which may come from a read error. The V gene is TRBV7-9, the J gene TRBJ1-2; a weak D match, TRBD1 (6 bases). In germline, CDR1 is SEHNR, CDR2 FQNEAQ (reference sequence). This CDR3 contains 15 residues. The CDR3 protein is CSSSLGLDRNYGYTF. The CDR3, as DNA: TGTTCCAGCAGCTTAGGGTTAGACAGGAACTATGGCTACACCTTC.

The rearrangement uses TRBV19 and TRBJ2-3, with D hard to call. V was pared by 2 bases and J by 2 bases, with 5 bases between. The CDR3 consists of 13 residues. CDR1 is LNHDA, CDR2 SQIVND, per germline (reference sequence). The CDR3 is CASSIQDTDTQYF. CDR3 coding DNA: TGTGCCAGTAGTATACAGGACACAGATACGCAGTATTTT. The full variable domain, with the rest looked up from reference TRBV19 and TRBJ2-3, is DGGITQSPKYLFRKEGQNVTLSCEQNLNHDAMYWYRQDPGQGLRLIYYSQIVNDFQKGDIAEGYSVSREKKESFPLTVTSAQKNPTAFYLCASSIQDTDTQYFGPGTRLTVL.

J is TRBJ2-3 and V is TRBV13, with D perhaps matching TRBD1 (5 bases). This CDR3 comprises 14 residues. Germline V gene lookup returns CDR1 PRHDT and CDR2 FYEKMQ (reference sequence). V was shortened by 0 bases and J by 5 bases, with 9 bases between the two germline ends. The CDR3 DNA is TGTGCCAGCAGCTTAGGCCGAAGGGGAGATACGCAGTATTTT. Protein sequence: CASSLGRRGDTQYF.

This clone was counted a few times. The gene calls are TRBV2 and TRBJ1-5, with unresolved D. Germline CDR1 SNHLY, CDR2 FYNNEI. Trimming took off 6 bases at V and 5 bases at J, with 11 bases between the two ends. The CDR3 sequence is 13 residues long. CDR3 DNA: TGTGCCAGCAGGGGCTTGATGGATCAGCCCCAGCATTTT. The encoded protein is CASRGLMDQPQHF.

This clone was observed a single time. This chain connects TRBV23-1 to TRBJ2-5; 12 bases map to TRBD2. TRBV23-1 is treated as an ORF (open reading frame) with a function not yet certain. This CDR3 is built from 18 residues. Trimming took 4 bases from V and 1 from J; bases not matched to a gene: 10. The CDR3 nucleotides are TGCGCCAGCAGTCTACCGGGACTAGCGGGTGGCATCCAAGAGACCCAGTACTTC. This translates into CASSLPGLAGGIQETQYF.

The chain couples TRBV7-9 to TRBJ1-4; D gene uncertain. The V gene's germline CDR1 is SEHNR and CDR2 FQNEAQ (reference sequence). Trimming took 0 bases from V and 0 from J, leaving 8 bases between them. The CDR3 runs 16 residues. CDR3: CASSLAALATNEKLFF. The CDR3 DNA sequence: TGTGCCAGCAGCTTAGCAGCCCTTGCAACTAATGAAAAACTGTTTTTT.

CDR3 sequence reads: CASSLDLDRTYEQYF. The CDR3 bases are TGCGCCAGCAGCTTGGATCTGGACAGAACCTACGAGCAGTACTTC. The chain is built from TRBV5-1 and TRBJ2-7, with D tentatively TRBD1 (6 bases). Germline CDR1 and CDR2: SGHRS and YFSETQ. The CDR3 spans 15 residues. V lost 0 bases and J 2 bases, leaving 12 bases between the germline ends.

The V gene is TRBV7-9, the J gene TRBJ1-5, with 8 bases matching TRBD1. Per the germline V gene, CDR1 is SEHNR and CDR2 is FQNEAQ (reference sequence). This CDR3 is built from 18 residues. The trim removed 5 bases at V and 0 bases at J, leaving 12 bases unmatched. This CDR3 is CASSRYRGLESSNQPQHF. CDR3 bases: TGTGCCAGCAGCCGATACAGGGGGTTAGAGTCTAGCAATCAGCCCCAGCATTTT.

The rearrangement uses TRBV12-5 and TRBJ2-3; no clear D gene. Trimming left V 6 bases short and J 2 bases short, with 18 bases between. This CDR3 spans 16 amino acids. Germline values: CDR1 LGHNT, CDR2 FRNRAP. The CDR3 loop reads CASGSGYTVHTDTQYF. The CDR3 bases are TGTGCTAGTGGGTCCGGTTATACAGTACACACAGATACGCAGTATTTT.

This clone was counted only a few times. This chain connects TRBV28 to TRBJ2-1; no clear D. Deletions cut 5 bases from V and 14 bases from J, with 16 bases between. CDR3 length: 12 amino acids. Germline V CDR1 and CDR2: MDHEN, SYDVKM. In DNA, the CDR3 is TGTGCCAGCAGTCCCCCACGTAATCGCGAGTTCTTC. This translates into CASSPPRNREFF.

V gene TRBV2 combines with J gene TRBJ2-7, with TRBD2 as a possible D gene (6 bases). The CDR3 has 14 amino acids. Germline values: CDR1 SNHLY, CDR2 FYNNEI. V dropped 4 bases and J dropped 3 bases, with 13 bases sitting between them. Written as DNA, the CDR3 is TGTGCCAGCAGTGGAATCGGGGGTTTCTACGAGCAGTACTTC. It codes for CASSGIGGFYEQYF.

The chain uses TRBV7-3 and TRBJ2-5, with 8 nucleotides matching TRBD2. The CDR3 spans 15 residues. Trimming cost V 4 bases and J 4 bases; bases outside gene matches: 8. Germline values: CDR1 SGHTA, CDR2 FQGTGA. This chain's CDR3 is CASSSQGLELETQYF. The CDR3 DNA reads TGTGCCAGCAGCTCCCAGGGACTAGAACTAGAGACCCAGTACTTC.

The rearrangement uses TRBV6-4 and TRBJ2-2; 10 bases match TRBD2. The CDR3 loop spans 19 amino acids. Germline-derived CDR1 and CDR2 are MRHNA and SNTAGT. V lost 8 bases to trimming and J lost 1 base; unmatched junction nucleotides: 16. This chain's CDR3 is CASGSPSGLADVNTGELFF. The CDR3 DNA follows: TGTGCCAGCGGAAGCCCCTCCGGACTAGCGGACGTGAACACCGGGGAGCTGTTTTTT.

The V call is TRBV13, the J call TRBJ2-7; a possible D gene is TRBD1 (6 bases). The CDR3 is 14 amino acids. The germline gives CDR1 PRHDT, CDR2 FYEKMQ (reference sequence). Trimming stripped 2 bases from V and 4 bases from J, with 12 bases between. CDR3 loop: CASSLRGQYYEQYF. In DNA, the CDR3 is TGTGCCAGCAGCTTAAGAGGACAGTATTACGAGCAGTACTTC. The variable domain in full, completed from reference TRBV13 and TRBJ2-7, reads AAGVIQSPRHLIKEKRETATLKCYPIPRHDTVYWYQQGPGQDPQFLISFYEKMQSDKGSIPDRFSAQQFSDYHSELNMSSLELGDSALYFCASSLRGQYYEQYFGPGTRLTVT.

The chain is built from TRBV5-1 and TRBJ2-3, with D unclear. Germline V gene lookup returns CDR1 SGHRS and CDR2 YFSETQ. V was clipped by 2 bases and J by 4 bases, with 2 bases between them. CDR3 length: 11 residues. The CDR3 is CASSFADTQYF. The CDR3 DNA follows: TGCGCCAGCAGCTTCGCAGATACGCAGTATTTT.

The rearrangement uses TRBV6-6 and TRBJ1-1, with a tentative D call TRBD1 (6 bases). CDR1 MNHNY and CDR2 SVGAGI come from the germline V gene (reference sequence). Trimming removed 5 bases at V and 3 bases at J, with 13 bases between. This CDR3 has 14 amino acids. The CDR3 loop reads CASSRGGVDTEAFF. The CDR3 bases are TGTGCCAGCAGTAGAGGGGGGGTTGACACTGAAGCTTTCTTT.

The gene calls are TRBV7-3 and TRBJ2-3; TRBD2 agrees at 7 bases. The CDR3 has 16 residues. The V gene's germline CDR1 is SGHTA and CDR2 FQGTGA. The V segment lost 0 bases and the J segment 6 bases; nucleotides outside the gene matches: 9. In DNA form, the CDR3 reads TGTGCCAGCAGCTTAACGACGCTGACTAGCCCGGATACGCAGTATTTT. Translating it yields CASSLTTLTSPDTQYF.

Details on this clone: At the DNA level, this CDR3 is encoded by other sequences in the same sample as well. The chain joins TRBV7-6 to TRBJ2-5, with D maybe TRBD2 (6 bases). The V end lost 5 bases, the J end lost 0 bases, and 10 bases lay between the germline ends. The CDR3 contains 14 residues. Germline V gene sequence: CDR1 SGHVS, CDR2 FNYEAQ. The CDR3 nucleotides read TGTGCCAGCAGCAGCGGGTTGTACCAAGAGACCCAGTACTTC. It translates to CASSSGLYQETQYF.

The CDR3 sequence is CASSFQGAEETQYF. CDR3 DNA sequence: TGTGCCAGCAGCTTTCAGGGGGCCGAAGAGACCCAGTACTTC. This chain links TRBV7-2 with TRBJ2-5, with 8 bases that match TRBD1. J lost 3 bases, V lost 3 bases, and 3 bases had no gene match. There are 14 residues in the CDR3. Germline CDR1 is SGHTA and CDR2 is FQGNSA.

The V call is TRBV29-1, the J call TRBJ2-1; possible D gene TRBD1, 5 bases. The CDR3 runs 10 residues. Germline-derived CDR1 and CDR2 are SQVTM and ANQGSEA. Trimming pared 5 bases from V and 15 bases from J, leaving 14 bases between. CDR3: CSVRTSTAFF. The DNA of the CDR3 is TGCAGCGTTAGGACATCGACGGCGTTCTTC.